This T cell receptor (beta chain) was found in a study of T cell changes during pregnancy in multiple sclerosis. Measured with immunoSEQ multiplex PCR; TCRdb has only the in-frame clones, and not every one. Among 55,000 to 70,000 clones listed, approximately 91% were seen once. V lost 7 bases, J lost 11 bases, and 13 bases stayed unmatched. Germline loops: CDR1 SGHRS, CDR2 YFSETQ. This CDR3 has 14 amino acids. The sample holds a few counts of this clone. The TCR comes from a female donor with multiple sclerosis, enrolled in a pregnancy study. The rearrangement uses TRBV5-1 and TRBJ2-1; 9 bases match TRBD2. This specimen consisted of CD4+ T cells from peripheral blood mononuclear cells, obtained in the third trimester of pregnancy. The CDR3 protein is CASGNIAGEHQQFF. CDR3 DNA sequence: TGCGCCAGCGGGAACATAGCGGGGGAACATCAGCAGTTCTTC. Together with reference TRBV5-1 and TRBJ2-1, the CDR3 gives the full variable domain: KAGVTQTPRYLIKTRGQQVTLSCSPISGHRSVSWYQQTPGQGLQFLFEYFSETQRNKGNFPGRFSGRQFSNSRSEMNVSTLELGDSALYLCASGNIAGEHQQFFGPGTRLTVL.